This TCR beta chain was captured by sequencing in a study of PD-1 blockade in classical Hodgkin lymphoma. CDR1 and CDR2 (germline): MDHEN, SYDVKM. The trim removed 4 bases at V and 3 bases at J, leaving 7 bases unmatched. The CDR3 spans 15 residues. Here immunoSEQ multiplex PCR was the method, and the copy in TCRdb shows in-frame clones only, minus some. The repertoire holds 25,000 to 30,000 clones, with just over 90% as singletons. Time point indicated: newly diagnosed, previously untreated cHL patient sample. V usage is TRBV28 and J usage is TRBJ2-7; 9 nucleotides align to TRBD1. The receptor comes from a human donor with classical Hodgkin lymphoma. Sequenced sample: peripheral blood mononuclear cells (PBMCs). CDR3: CASSSPGQGVYEQYF. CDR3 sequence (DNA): TGTGCCAGCAGTTCCCCGGGACAGGGTGTCTACGAGCAGTACTTC.